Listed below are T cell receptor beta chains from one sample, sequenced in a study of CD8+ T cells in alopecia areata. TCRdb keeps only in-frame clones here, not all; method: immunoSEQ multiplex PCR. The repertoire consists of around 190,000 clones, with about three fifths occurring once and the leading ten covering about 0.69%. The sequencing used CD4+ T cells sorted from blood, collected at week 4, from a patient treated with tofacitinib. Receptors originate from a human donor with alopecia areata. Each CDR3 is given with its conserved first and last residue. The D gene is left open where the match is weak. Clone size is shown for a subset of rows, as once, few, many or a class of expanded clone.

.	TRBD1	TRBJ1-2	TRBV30	CAWIKGQGASGYTF	TGTGCCTGGATAAAGGGACAGGGGGCGAGTGGCTACACCTTC
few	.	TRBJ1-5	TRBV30	CAWSPGGQSNQPQHF	TGTGCCTGGTCCCCCGGGGGCCAGAGCAATCAGCCCCAGCATTTT
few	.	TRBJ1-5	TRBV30	CAWSGGSNQPQHF	TGTGCCTGGAGTGGTGGTAGCAATCAGCCCCAGCATTTT
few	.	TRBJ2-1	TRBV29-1	CSVKEADRSYNEQFF	TGCAGCGTTAAGGAAGCCGATCGGAGCTACAATGAGCAGTTCTTC
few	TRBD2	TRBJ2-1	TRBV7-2	CASSFSGSSYNEQFF	TGTGCCAGCAGCTTTAGCGGGAGCTCCTACAATGAGCAGTTCTTC
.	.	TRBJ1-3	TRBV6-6	CASSYFPGSGNTIYF	TGTGCCAGCAGTTACTTCCCAGGTTCCGGAAACACCATATATTTT
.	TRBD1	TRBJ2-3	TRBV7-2	CASSFMTGAADTQYF	TGTGCCAGCAGCTTCATGACAGGGGCGGCAGATACGCAGTATTTT
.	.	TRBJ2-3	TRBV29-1	CSVEDQEEGTDTQYF	TGCAGCGTTGAAGATCAGGAGGAGGGCACAGATACGCAGTATTTT
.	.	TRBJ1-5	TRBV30	CAWRGRGGQPQHF	TGTGCCTGGAGAGGTAGGGGGGGTCAGCCCCAGCATTTT
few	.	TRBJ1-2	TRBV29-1	CSVEDLPFYGYTF	TGCAGCGTTGAAGATCTTCCCTTCTATGGCTACACCTTC